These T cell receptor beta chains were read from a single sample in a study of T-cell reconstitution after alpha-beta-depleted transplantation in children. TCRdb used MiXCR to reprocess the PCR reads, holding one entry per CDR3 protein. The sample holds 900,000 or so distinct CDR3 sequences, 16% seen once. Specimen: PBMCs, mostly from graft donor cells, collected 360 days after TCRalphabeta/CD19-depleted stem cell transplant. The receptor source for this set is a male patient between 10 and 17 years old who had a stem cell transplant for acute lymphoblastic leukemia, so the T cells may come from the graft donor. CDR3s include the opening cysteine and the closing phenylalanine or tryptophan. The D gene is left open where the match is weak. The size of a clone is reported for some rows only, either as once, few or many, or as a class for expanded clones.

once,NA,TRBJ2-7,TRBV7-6,CASSLKDSSYEQYF,TGTGCCAGCAGCCTAAAGGACAGCTCCTACGAGCAGTACTTC
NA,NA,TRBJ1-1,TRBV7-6,CASSSLQKLREAFF,TGTGCCAGCAGCTCTTTACAAAAGCTGCGTGAAGCTTTCTTT
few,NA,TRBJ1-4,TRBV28,CASSLGTVGVEKLFF,TGTGCCAGCAGTTTAGGAACAGTTGGGGTCGAAAAACTGTTTTTT
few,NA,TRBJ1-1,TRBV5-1,CASSQAGVLNTEAFF,TGCGCCAGCAGCCAGGCAGGGGTGCTGAACACTGAAGCTTTCTTT
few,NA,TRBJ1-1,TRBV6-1,CASSEAVVMNTEAFF,TGTGCCAGCAGTGAAGCAGTTGTCATGAACACTGAAGCTTTCTTT
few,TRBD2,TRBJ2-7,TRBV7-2,CASSLGTSLSYEQYF,TGTGCCAGCAGCTTAGGGACTAGCCTCTCCTACGAGCAGTACTTC
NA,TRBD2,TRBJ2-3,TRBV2,CASSLGTSGRRTDTQYF,TGTGCCAGCAGCCTTGGGACTAGCGGGAGGCGCACAGATACGCAGTATTTT
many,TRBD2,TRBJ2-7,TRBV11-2,CASSLGAAGIKYEQYF,TGTGCCAGCAGCTTAGGTGCAGCGGGAATTAAATACGAGCAGTACTTC
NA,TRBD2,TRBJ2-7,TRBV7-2,CASSLGGRVAYEQYF,TGTGCCAGCAGCTTAGGCGGGAGGGTCGCCTACGAGCAGTACTTC
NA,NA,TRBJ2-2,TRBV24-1,CATSGVIPNTGELFF,TGTGCCACCAGTGGGGTTATCCCGAACACCGGGGAGCTGTTTTTT
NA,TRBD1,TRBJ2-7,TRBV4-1,CASSQVRGQVYEQYF,TGCGCCAGCAGCCAAGTACGGGGACAGGTCTACGAGCAGTACTTC
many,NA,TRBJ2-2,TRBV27,CLDKNTGELFF,TGTCTGGACAAGAACACCGGGGAGCTGTTTTTT
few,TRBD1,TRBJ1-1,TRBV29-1,CSVANPGQRLNTEAFF,TGCAGCGTTGCCAATCCGGGACAGAGGTTGAACACTGAAGCTTTCTTT
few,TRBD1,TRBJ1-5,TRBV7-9,CASSPGTVTSNQPQHF,TGTGCCAGCAGCCCCGGGACAGTGACGAGCAATCAGCCCCAGCATTTT
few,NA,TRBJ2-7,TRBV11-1,CASSLGTRRHF,TGTGCCAGCAGCTTAGGGACTCGACGCCACTTC
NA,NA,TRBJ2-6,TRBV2,CASTVLGANVLTF,TGTGCCAGCACGGTGCTTGGGGCCAACGTCCTGACTTTC